This record concerns one T cell receptor beta chain sequence. Its antigen is not yet known. This may arise from a read error, as a much more abundant clone is one base away. These data belong to a study of Graves' ophthalmopathy and Graves' hyperthyroidism (dated by TCRdb to 2017 to 2018). Broadly, across the study: Hyperthyroidism was defined as stable when no progression to ophthalmopathy occurred within 18 months of follow-up. TCR beta repertoire signatures were used to distinguish Graves' ophthalmopathy from Graves' hyperthyroidism and to predict progression to ophthalmopathy. In total, 135 blood samples were TCR-sequenced: 40 to 45 ophthalmopathy, some 75 hyperthyroidism and approximately 17 hyperthyroidism-to-ophthalmopathy patients. To explore V-J signatures distinguishing ophthalmopathy from hyperthyroidism, a discovery set of 100 or so patients (roughly 45 ophthalmopathy, roughly 55 stable hyperthyroidism) was enrolled. An independent validation cohort comprised under 20 hyperthyroidism patients and over 15 patients who later progressed from hyperthyroidism to ophthalmopathy. In roughly six hyperthyroidism patients, the T-cell repertoire of thyroid tissue was compared with the T-cell repertoire of blood. Once sampling was done, hyperthyroidism patients were given methimazole at a starting dose of 30 mg daily, while ophthalmopathy patients were given high-dose intravenous methylprednisolone.

Patients with hyperthyroidism were aged 18 to 65 years, had been newly diagnosed, and had a disease duration of less than 2 months. Patients with other autoimmune diseases, uncontrolled infections, pregnancy or lactation were excluded from the study. Clinical symptoms, serum thyroxine, TRAb, thyroid ultrasound and orbital computed tomography were used for diagnosis. Total RNA was extracted using Trizol reagent, and RNA quality was checked on an Agilent 2100 Bioanalyzer. For repertoire sequencing, the TCR beta CDR3 regions were amplified from RNA transcripts. HTBI primers and the Qiagen OneStep RT-PCR kit were used in a first-round RT-PCR, which was followed by a second-round multiplex PCR, size selection and purification. Libraries were sequenced on an Illumina HiSeq2000 using paired-end 100 bp reads. The paper's processing steps were these. SOAPnuke was used to process the reads, removing any read that contained adapters or uncalled bases, had a mean Phred below 15, or lacked an exact match to the constant primer or identifier. High-quality paired reads were merged with COPE v1.2.5. Each unique nucleotide sequence was defined as a clonotype, and clonotypes were aligned to IMGT TRB V, D and J references with MiTCR v1.1. The analysis was limited to V-J combinations with a frequency above 0.0001, which together covered around 99% of the repertoires. A TCR clonal expansion and chaos score per V-J combination was defined as the ratio of F50 clonal expansion to chaos observed in the TCRdist matrix. Welch's t-statistics and random forest were used to narrow the features down to over ten V-J combinations, which were then fed into a naive Bayes classifier. The Morisita-Horn index was used to measure how similar the thyroid and blood repertoires were. TCRdb passed the public sequencing reads through fastp at Q25 and MiXCR, retaining productive beta sequences. For every CDR3 protein sequence, its rows merge into one entry that carries the most common genes and DNA. None of the V and J calls come from the authors' own analysis; TCRdb made them. Present in this sample are around 1,200,000 distinct CDR3 sequences, 35% to 40% of which were seen just once. Clones ranked in the top ten supply approximately 12% of the sample.

Study-level results and caveats: The 13-signature model separated ophthalmopathy from stable hyperthyroidism with roughly 90% sensitivity and about 81% specificity in cross-validation, and 80%/75% in the test set. In validation, the model predicted ophthalmopathy progression with roughly 68% sensitivity and less than 80% specificity; roughly 12 predicted patients were CT-confirmed with GO in a median of 6.5 months. Sample size was not predetermined statistically, and investigators were not blinded to group allocation. Most of the expanded thyroid clonotypes with a frequency above 0.001 were also detected in blood, and it was suggested that the thyroid immune response may be reflected by blood repertoires.

The CDR3, from cysteine to phenylalanine, totals 14 residues. The DNA shown is the 42-base CDR3, in frame from base 1. Per the germline V gene, SGHVS is the CDR1 and FQNEAQ is the CDR2. The V end loses 2 bases and the J end loses 3 bases, and a stretch of 11 bases separates them. In this chain, TRBV7-8 is recombined with TRBJ2-7, and TRBD1 may be the D gene, going by 5 matching bases. The TCR originated in an adult man with Graves' hyperthyroidism. The material sequenced was peripheral blood or thyroid tissue (not recorded which). The CDR3 amino acid sequence is: CASSLQGWGYEQYF. The sequenced DNA is TGTGCCAGCAGCTTACAGGGCTGGGGCTACGAGCAGTACTTC.